This T cell receptor (beta chain) is drawn from a study of T-cell memory formation after mild COVID-19. This clonotype was seen a handful of times. Antigen unknown. This CDR3 fails to terminate in the conserved phenylalanine or tryptophan, so it likely reflects a read error. It is unclear where the CDR3 begins or ends on the DNA, so no DNA is shown, and the CDR3 is as TCRdb lists it. Germline V CDR1 and CDR2: WNHNN, SYGVQD (reference sequence). The CDR3 spans 9 amino acids, including both terminal residues. TCRdb re-called the 5' RACE reads through MiXCR, storing one row per CDR3 protein. The repertoire holds 400,000 to 500,000 distinct CDR3 sequences, with roughly a quarter as singletons. Whole-study findings and limits: The appearance of some responding clones in pre-infection memory suggested that cross-reactive memory joined.

The gene calls are TRBV10-1 and TRBJ2-7; TRBD1 is the table's D call and was not checked against the DNA. This clonotype was sampled from an adult woman who had mild COVID-19 (a few samples of this study predate the infection). Cell type and time point are not known. Sequencing used PBMCs or a T cell subset sorted from them (not recorded which). The CDR3 region is CASSKQQGL.